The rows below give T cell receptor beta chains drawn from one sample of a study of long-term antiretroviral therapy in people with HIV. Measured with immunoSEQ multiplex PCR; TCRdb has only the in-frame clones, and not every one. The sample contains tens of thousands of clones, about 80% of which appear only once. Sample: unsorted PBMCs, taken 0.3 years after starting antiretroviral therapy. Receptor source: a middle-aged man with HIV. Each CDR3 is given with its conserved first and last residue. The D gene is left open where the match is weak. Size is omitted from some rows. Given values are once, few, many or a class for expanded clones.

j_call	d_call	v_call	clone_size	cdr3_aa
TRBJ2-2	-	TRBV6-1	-	CAGGRVLSGELFF
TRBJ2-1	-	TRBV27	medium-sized	CASSLALGYNEQFF
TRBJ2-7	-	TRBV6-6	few	CASSYSNGAYEQYF
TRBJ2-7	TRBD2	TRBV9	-	CASSPGGTYEQYF
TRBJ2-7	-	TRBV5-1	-	CASSLQQGYEQYF
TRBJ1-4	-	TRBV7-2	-	CASSSGGGEKLFF
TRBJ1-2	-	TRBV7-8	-	CASSLTVPPLYGYTF
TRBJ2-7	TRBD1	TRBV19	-	CASSGTGVGTYEQYF
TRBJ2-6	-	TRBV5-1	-	CASSLNGGANVLTF
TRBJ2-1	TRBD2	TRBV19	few	CASSISGVNEQFF
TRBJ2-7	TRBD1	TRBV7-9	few	CASSSRPGQGSYEQYF
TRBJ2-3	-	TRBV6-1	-	CASSARLGSMDTQYF
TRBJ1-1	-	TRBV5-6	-	CASSLASGHTEAFF
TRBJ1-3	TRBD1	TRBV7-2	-	CASSSQGTGGGGNTIYF
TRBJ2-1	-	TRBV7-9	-	CASSALYTEQFF
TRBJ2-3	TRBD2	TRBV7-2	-	CASSIGLAGWGDTQYF
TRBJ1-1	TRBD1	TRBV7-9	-	CASSFLTGGLTEAFF
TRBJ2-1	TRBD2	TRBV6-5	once	CASSSSPGLAGDEQFF
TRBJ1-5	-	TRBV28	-	CASSLTVTNSNQPQHF
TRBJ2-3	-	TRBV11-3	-	CASSRGRSTDTQYF
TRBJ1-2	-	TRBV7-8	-	CASRPMVAAGQYGYTF
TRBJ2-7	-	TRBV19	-	CASSMALTGLGYEQYF
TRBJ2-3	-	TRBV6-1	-	CASTLSVGPDTQYF
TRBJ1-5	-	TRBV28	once	CATDAGDYSNQPQHF
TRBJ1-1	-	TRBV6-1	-	CASITTAGTEAFF
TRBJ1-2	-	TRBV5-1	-	CASSLGGGNYGYTF
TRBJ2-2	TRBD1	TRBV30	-	CAWRVTGGLFTGELFF
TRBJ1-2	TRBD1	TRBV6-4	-	CASSAELLTGGSGYTF
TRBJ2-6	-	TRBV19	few	CASSMQAGANVLTF
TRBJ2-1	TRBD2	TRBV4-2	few	CASSHPGTSGNEQFF
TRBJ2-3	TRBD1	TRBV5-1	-	CASWEGQGTDTQYF
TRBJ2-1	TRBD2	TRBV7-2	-	CASSLEGTSGRFYNEQFF
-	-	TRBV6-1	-	CASSRDSNQPQYF
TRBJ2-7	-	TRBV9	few	CASSVEGALDEQYF
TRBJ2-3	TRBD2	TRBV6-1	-	CASSEHSGALTDTQYF
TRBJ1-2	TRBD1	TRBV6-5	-	CASTPRGGYGYTF
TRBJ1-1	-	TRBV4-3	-	CASSQGARASEAFF
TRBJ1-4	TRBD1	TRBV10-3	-	CATGGEDRGEKLFF
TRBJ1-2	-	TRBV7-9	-	CASSLGGGENYGYTF
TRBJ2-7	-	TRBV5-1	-	CASSLERATGDEQYF
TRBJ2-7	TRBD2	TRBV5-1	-	CASSLAGLVNEQYF
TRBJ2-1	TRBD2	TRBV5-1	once	CASSLVPMEGGPYNEQFF
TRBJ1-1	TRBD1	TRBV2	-	CASRGDRLNTEAFF
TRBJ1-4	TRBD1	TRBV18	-	CASSLPAGGKSEKLFF
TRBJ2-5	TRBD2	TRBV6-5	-	CASSYFGGGRETQYF
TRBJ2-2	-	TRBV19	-	CASTHGRGLGELFF
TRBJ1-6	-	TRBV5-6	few	CASSLWAAFSYNSPLHF
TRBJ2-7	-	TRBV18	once	CASSPREFSEQYF
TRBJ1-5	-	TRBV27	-	CASSLIGERNQPQHF
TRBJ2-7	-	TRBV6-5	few	CASSFDGTYEQYF
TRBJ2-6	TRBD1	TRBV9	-	CASSPREGQGAGANVLTF
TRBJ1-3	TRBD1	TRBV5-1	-	CASSSQGASRGNTIYF
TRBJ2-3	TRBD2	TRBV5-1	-	CASSLALAGVPDTQYF
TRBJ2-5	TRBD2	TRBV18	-	CASSPRDSGSGDQETQYF
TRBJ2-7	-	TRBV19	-	CASSIGRGVLRDEQYF
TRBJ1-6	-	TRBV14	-	CASSPRLRGGAYNSPLHF
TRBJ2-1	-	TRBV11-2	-	CASSLVGQRPYNEQFF